These 5 T cell receptor beta chains were all obtained from the same sample, sequenced in a study of post-analysis software for immune sequencing data. The antigens these receptors bind are not known. Study outcomes and limitations: Elevated frequency relative to controls characterized roughly 5 TRBV segments in patients, TRBV5-6, TRBV5-1 and TRBV20-1 among them.

Prepared libraries of TCR beta cDNA carried unique molecular identifiers. Each CDR3 protein gets one entry after TCRdb re-called the PCR reads with MiXCR. Here the sample spans over 150,000 distinct CDR3 sequences, 30% being singletons. The sequenced material came from blood. These receptors were taken from a girl aged 5-17 years with multiple sclerosis.

This clonotype was seen at least ten times. The chain joins TRBV29-1 to TRBJ2-5; D perhaps matches TRBD1 (5 bases). V was clipped by 4 bases and J by 6 bases, with 15 bases between them. CDR3 length equals 13 residues. CDR1 SQVTM and CDR2 ANQGSEA come from the germline V gene. CDR3 in amino acids: CSVAAPQAKTQYF. The CDR3 DNA follows: TGCAGCGTTGCGGCCCCACAGGCTAAGACCCAGTACTTC.

This clonotype appeared many times. V is TRBV7-2 and J is TRBJ2-7, with 9 nucleotides matching TRBD1. The CDR3 runs to 15 residues. Germline values: CDR1 SGHTA, CDR2 FQGNSA. The V segment lost 1 base and the J segment 7 bases; nucleotides outside the gene matches: 8. Here the CDR3 DNA reads TGTGCCAGCAGCTTAGACGGGACAGGGCGCGGGGAGCAGTACTTC. Residues: CASSLDGTGRGEQYF.

This clonotype has ten or more counts. The chain has TRBV7-3 and TRBJ2-2; a weak D match, TRBD2 (6 bases). This CDR3 is 13 amino acids long. The germline gives CDR1 SGHTA, CDR2 FQGTGA. Trimming pared 4 bases from V and 7 bases from J, leaving 10 bases between. CDR3 sequence reads: CASSSRRDGELFF. The CDR3 region has the DNA TGTGCCAGCAGCTCAAGGCGGGACGGGGAGCTGTTTTTT.

Turning to this clonotype: This may stem from a read error, because a much larger clone lies one nucleotide away. This chain uses TRBV5-6 with TRBJ2-7; 7 positions agree with TRBD2. The germline V gene has CDR1 SGHDT and CDR2 YYEEEE. V lost 1 base to trimming and J lost 5 bases; unmatched junction nucleotides: 15. The CDR3 runs to 17 residues. CDR3 protein: CASSLPWTSPNTDEQYF. Here the CDR3 DNA reads TGTGCCAGCAGCTTGCCTTGGACTAGTCCCAACACGGACGAGCAGTACTTC.

This clonotype was counted only a few times. V gene TRBV28 combines with J gene TRBJ2-5; 7 bases are shared with TRBD1. Germline V lookup: CDR1 MDHEN, CDR2 SYDVKM. CDR3 length equals 14 residues. V lost 7 bases to trimming and J lost 5 bases; unmatched junction nucleotides: 10. This CDR3 reads CASIHRGWGETQYF. CDR3 coding DNA: TGTGCCAGCATCCACAGGGGTTGGGGCGAGACCCAGTACTTC.